This T cell receptor (beta chain) was sequenced for a study of cytomegalovirus exposure and HLA in healthy donors. The study's findings and limits: Researchers catalogued under 200 TCR beta chains as cytomegalovirus-associated.

A remark on this clone: Antigen unknown.

Trimming removed 5 bases from V and 0 bases from J, with 11 bases in between. CDR1 SEHNR and CDR2 FQNEAQ come from the germline V gene (reference sequence). The CDR3 is made up of 15 amino acids. It was with 60 Vbeta and 13 Jbeta primers that the PCR ran. This table comes from immunoSEQ multiplex PCR, and its TCRdb copy is limited to in-frame clones, with some not included. The sample includes under 200,000 clones, around three quarters of them seen just once. The rearrangement uses TRBV7-9 and TRBJ1-5; maybe TRBD1 (5 bases). The material sequenced was PBMCs. The TCR originated in a woman aged 45-65 years in good health and CMV-seronegative. The CDR3 DNA follows: TGTGCCAGCAGCCCCGCGGGGGGTAGCAATCAGCCCCAGCATTTT. As protein: CASSPAGGSNQPQHF.